Listed below are T cell receptor beta chains from one sample, sequenced in a study of T cell changes during pregnancy in multiple sclerosis. Method: immunoSEQ multiplex PCR; TCRdb's copy keeps in-frame clones and lacks some. The sample yields tens of thousands of clones, around 90% seen once. Source: peripheral blood, taken in the second trimester of pregnancy. The receptors derive from a female donor in good health, enrolled as a control in a pregnancy study. Both conserved end residues are part of each CDR3. D genes are given only for firm matches.

D: TRBD2
V: TRBV9
CDR3: CASSVEWTSGRDFPDTQYF

D: TRBD2
V: TRBV27
CDR3: CASSTGGDTQYF

D: -
V: TRBV19
CDR3: CASSIGARVTDTQYF

D: TRBD1
V: TRBV11-2
CDR3: CASSGRGTGAYEQYF

D: -
V: TRBV11-2
CDR3: CASSLGQGHTEQFF

D: TRBD2
V: TRBV5-1
CDR3: CASSLDTSGIVEQYF

D: TRBD2
V: TRBV27
CDR3: CASSYATSGSLYEQYF

D: -
V: TRBV12-5
CDR3: CASGLPPTASGNTIYF

D: -
V: TRBV2
CDR3: CASRSTFGNQPQHF

D: TRBD2
V: TRBV7-8
CDR3: CASSSSGSSYEQYF

D: -
V: TRBV21-1
CDR3: CASGAGGPYNEQFF

D: TRBD2
V: TRBV19
CDR3: CASSMRASGGTDTQYF

D: -
V: TRBV4-2
CDR3: CASSQAGNTEAFF

D: TRBD2
V: TRBV11-2
CDR3: CASSPGLEQTQYF

D: -
V: TRBV28
CDR3: CASSPTGPTSGANVLTF

D: -
V: TRBV28
CDR3: CASSPRDLVSKGYTF